Given below is one T cell receptor beta chain in context. The antigen remains undetermined. The sample belongs to a study of T cell responses to AZD1222 COVID-19 vaccine. Study-wide points: CD4 TCRs associated with vaccination spanned spike, dominating at 160-218 and 743-854.

This CDR3 comprises 14 residues. From germline, CDR1 is KGHSH and CDR2 LQKENI. V shed 5 bases, J shed 4 bases, and the junction held 3 bases outside the gene matches. The table came from immunoSEQ multiplex PCR; TCRdb's copy has only in-frame clones and leaves some out. Here the sample spans roughly 120,000 clones, about 88% being singletons. The chain has TRBV18 and TRBJ1-5; 9 nucleotides agree with TRBD1. The material sequenced was peripheral blood, taken on day 0 of AZD1222 vaccination. The TCR sequence derives from an adult in good health. The CDR3 DNA follows: TGTGCCAGCTCAGTTGGACAGGGGAATCAGCCCCAGCATTTT. Its protein product is CASSVGQGNQPQHF.